This TCR beta chain was profiled in a study of T cell repertoires in cytomegalovirus infection. Study context: Public TCR beta signatures were indicative of both CMV infection and a matching HLA type. Study-level findings and limits: What dominated the ex vivo response were HLA-C-restricted CMV-specific TCR beta clonotypes. Public TCR beta family frequency separated CMV-and-HLA carriers, including in an independent cohort.

This clonotype appeared a few times. Its target is not known. In TCRdb, the reads were re-called with MiXCR into one record per CDR3 protein. The data hold some 440,000 distinct CDR3 sequences, with around 32% observed a single time. The length of the CDR3 is 15 residues. V shed 4 bases, J shed 3 bases, and the junction held 9 bases outside the gene matches. Germline-derived CDR1 and CDR2 are SEHNR and FQNEAQ (reference sequence). This sequence was found in a human donor in good health (CMV status not recorded). Some clones in this sample may be carry-over from other donors' samples. The specimen was PBMCs. V gene TRBV7-9 combines with J gene TRBJ2-7, with 7 bases identical to TRBD1. This CDR3 reads CASSSKLGQVYEQYF. Here the CDR3 DNA reads TGTGCCAGCAGCTCGAAACTAGGACAGGTCTACGAGCAGTACTTC.